The 29 T cell receptor beta chains given below trace back to one sample, sequenced in a study of blood T cell repertoires in COVID-19. The protocol was immunoSEQ multiplex PCR, while the TCRdb copy is restricted to in-frame clones and leaves out a portion. The sample holds roughly 200,000 clones, approximately 80% seen once. The sample was PBMCs or T cells enriched from blood (not recorded which). The receptors were sampled from a man aged 40-55 years who had recovered from COVID-19.

The rearrangement joins TRBV5-6 to TRBJ1-2; no reliable D call. Trimming took off 4 bases at V and 4 bases at J, with 11 bases between the two ends. The CDR3 length is 13 residues. Germline V gene sequence: CDR1 SGHDT, CDR2 YYEEEE. Here the CDR3 reads CASSPTDFYGYTF. The CDR3, as DNA: TGTGCCAGCAGCCCGACGGACTTCTATGGCTACACCTTC. The complete variable domain, with remaining parts taken from reference TRBV5-6 and TRBJ1-2, reads DAGVTQSPTHLIKTRGQQVTLRCSPKSGHDTVSWYQQALGQGPQFIFQYYEEEERQRGNFPDRFSGHQFPNYSSELNVNALLLGDSALYLCASSPTDFYGYTFGSGTRLTVV.

The chain combines TRBV6-2 or TRBV6-3 with TRBJ2-5; 7 bases match TRBD2. This CDR3 is 14 amino acids long. After removal of 4 bases from V and 4 bases from J, the junction contained 6 bases not matched to a gene. CDR1 and CDR2 (germline): MNHEY, SVGEGT. DNA for the CDR3: TGTGCCAGCAGTTCCTATACGGGAGGAGAGACCCAGTACTTC. As protein: CASSSYTGGETQYF.

The rearrangement uses TRBV9 and TRBJ2-5, with 10 positions matching TRBD2. The CDR3 is 15 residues long. Trimming cost V 3 bases and J 3 bases; bases outside gene matches: 5. CDR1 SGDLS and CDR2 YYNGEE come from the germline V gene. The CDR3 spells CASSGVAGGEETQYF. In nucleotides, the CDR3 is TGTGCCAGCAGCGGAGTAGCGGGAGGAGAAGAGACCCAGTACTTC.

The chain carries TRBV5-8 and TRBJ2-2, with 7 bases identical to TRBD1. Germline V gene data show CDR1 as SGHTS and CDR2 as YDEGEE. The V segment lost 0 bases and the J segment 2 bases; nucleotides outside the gene matches: 7. The CDR3 sequence is 17 residues long. CDR3 sequence (DNA): TGTGCCAGCAGCTTGGATTGGGACAGAGGAAACACCGGGGAGCTGTTTTTT. As protein: CASSLDWDRGNTGELFF.

V gene TRBV10-1 combines with J gene TRBJ1-2; a possible D gene is TRBD1 (5 bases). The CDR3 covers 14 residues. Trimming left V 1 base short and J 9 bases short, with 15 bases between. Per germline, CDR1 WNHNN and CDR2 SYGVQD (reference sequence). The CDR3 DNA reads TGCGCCAGCAGTGAGTTTCCCCCAGGGAAGAGCTACACCTTC. It translates to CASSEFPPGKSYTF.

The rearrangement uses TRBV19 and TRBJ2-7, with 7 bases lining up with TRBD2. The CDR3 consists of 16 residues. V lost 6 bases, J lost 6 bases, and 17 bases stayed unmatched. CDR1 and CDR2 (germline): LNHDA, SQIVND (reference sequence). The CDR3 sequence is CASSPPGEGISFEQYF. The CDR3 DNA sequence: TGTGCCAGTAGCCCTCCCGGGGAGGGCATCAGTTTCGAGCAGTACTTC.

The rearrangement uses TRBV28 and TRBJ2-7; 7 bases agree with TRBD2. CDR1 and CDR2 from the germline V gene are MDHEN and SYDVKM. J was trimmed by 5 bases and V by 2 bases; bases with no gene match: 15. The CDR3 is 17 residues long. The DNA of the CDR3 is TGTGCCAGCAGTTTAATGGCAAGGGCTAGCGGAGGCCACGAGCAGTACTTC. Protein product: CASSLMARASGGHEQYF.

The chain employs TRBV7-9 and TRBJ2-5, with 7 bases lining up with TRBD2. CDR1 SEHNR and CDR2 FQNEAQ come from the germline V gene (reference sequence). After removal of 2 bases from V and 4 bases from J, the junction contained 7 bases not matched to a gene. CDR3 size: 15 residues. The CDR3 DNA reads TGTGCCAGCAGCTTAAACGGGGGGACCGTAGAGACCCAGTACTTC. Its translation is CASSLNGGTVETQYF.

V is TRBV6-5 and J is TRBJ1-1, with TRBD1 as a possible D gene (5 bases). CDR3 length equals 13 residues. V lost 7 bases, J lost 2 bases, and 11 bases lay in between. The germline CDR1 and CDR2 sequences are MNHEY and SVGAGI. The CDR3 loop reads CASNGGYNTEAFF. CDR3 DNA sequence: TGTGCCAGCAATGGGGGGTACAACACTGAAGCTTTCTTT.

This clone was seen only once. The chain carries TRBV7-9 and TRBJ1-5, with D possibly matching TRBD1 (5 bases). The CDR3 runs to 16 residues. Germline values: CDR1 SEHNR, CDR2 FQNEAQ (reference sequence). Trimming removed 1 base at V and 0 bases at J, with 10 bases between. CDR3 amino acids: CASSLGQFDSNQPQHF. In DNA form, the CDR3 reads TGTGCCAGCAGCTTAGGACAGTTTGATAGCAATCAGCCCCAGCATTTT.

This clone was counted only a few times. This chain's CDR3 is CASSTGTFRQETQYF. In DNA, the CDR3 is TGTGCCAGCAGTACCGGGACATTTCGCCAAGAGACCCAGTACTTC. The chain joins TRBV6-5 to TRBJ2-5; D perhaps matches TRBD1 (6 bases). The germline V gene has CDR1 MNHEY and CDR2 SVGAGI. This CDR3 region has 15 residues. With 5 bases removed from V and 1 base from J, the gap between germline ends came to 14 bases.

The chain couples TRBV7-2 to TRBJ2-1, with 9 positions matching TRBD2. The CDR3 extends over 15 amino acids. Germline V gene data show CDR1 as SGHTA and CDR2 as FQGNSA. V lost 5 bases, J lost 0 bases, and 2 bases stayed unmatched. CDR3 residues: CASSETSGSYNEQFF. The DNA for the CDR3 is TGTGCCAGCAGCGAGACTAGCGGCTCCTACAATGAGCAGTTCTTC.

The chain uses TRBV6-2 or TRBV6-3 and TRBJ2-7; D gene unclear. Looked up from germline, CDR1 is MNHEY and CDR2 is SVGEGT. With 0 bases removed from V and 0 bases from J, the gap between germline ends came to 12 bases. The CDR3 extends over 16 amino acids. CDR3: CASSYSKTVPSYEQYF. CDR3 nucleotides: TGTGCCAGCAGTTACTCGAAAACAGTCCCCTCCTACGAGCAGTACTTC.

The rearrangement uses TRBV2 and TRBJ2-5; 13 nucleotides match TRBD2. The V gene end was trimmed by 9 bases and the J gene end by 5 bases; junction bases not matched to a gene: 12. Germline CDR1 SNHLY, CDR2 FYNNEI. CDR3 length equals 16 residues. Here the CDR3 DNA reads TGTGCCAGGAGGGACCGGACTAGCGGGGGCGGCGAGACCCAGTACTTC. Translation gives CARRDRTSGGGETQYF.

The genes are TRBV27 and TRBJ1-1; a weak D match, TRBD1 (5 bases). CDR1 is MNHEY and CDR2 is SMNVEV in the germline V gene (reference sequence). V was pared by 3 bases and J by 7 bases, with 12 bases between. CDR3 size: 13 residues. CDR3 loop: CASSFVGGFEAFF. Written as DNA, the CDR3 is TGTGCCAGCAGTTTTGTGGGGGGGTTTGAAGCTTTCTTT.

The CDR3 protein is CASSLQGTSGSDEQFF. CDR3 nucleotides: TGTGCCAGCAGCTTACAGGGGACTAGCGGGAGTGATGAGCAGTTCTTC. The chain carries TRBV7-9 and TRBJ2-1, with TRBD2 matching 14 bases. In germline, CDR1 is SEHNR, CDR2 FQNEAQ (reference sequence). This CDR3 contains 16 residues. The junction had 5 bases not matched to a gene; V was cut back by 2 bases and J by 8 bases.

Here the CDR3 reads CALKDSLNTEAFF. The CDR3 bases are TGTGCCCTCAAGGACAGCCTGAACACTGAAGCTTTCTTT. The chain combines TRBV10-3 with TRBJ1-1; TRBD1 might be the D (6 bases). V shed 11 bases and J shed 0 bases, with 13 bases lying between them. CDR1 is ENHRY and CDR2 is SYGVKD in the germline V gene. The CDR3 is made up of 13 amino acids.

The chain is built from TRBV7-7 and TRBJ2-7, with a weak D call TRBD1 (5 bases). Germline V gives CDR1 SSHAT, CDR2 FNYEAQ (reference sequence). V gave up 10 bases and J gave up 6 bases, with 19 bases separating them. CDR3 length: 13 residues. The CDR3: CATRNGLTAEQYV. The DNA for the CDR3 is TGTGCCACCCGCAACGGGTTGACAGCCGAGCAGTACGTC.

This sequence joins TRBV2 and TRBJ1-6; D is ambiguous. The V end was cut by 1 base, the J end by 10 bases, with 5 bases between. The CDR3 has 12 residues. CDR1 is SNHLY and CDR2 is FYNNEI in the germline V gene. The CDR3 region has the DNA TGTGCCAGCAGTGAAGAGCGCTCACCCCTCCACTTT. Translated: CASSEERSPLHF.

This rearrangement joins TRBV6-1 to TRBJ2-5; 9 bases agree with TRBD2. The germline V gene has CDR1 MNHNS and CDR2 SASEGT. J lost 3 bases, V lost 3 bases, and 8 bases had no gene match. The CDR3 totals 16 residues. This CDR3 is CASSDGGGRAEETQYF. The CDR3 bases are TGTGCCAGCAGTGATGGGGGCGGGAGGGCCGAAGAGACCCAGTACTTC.

The chain recombines TRBV30 with TRBJ2-1; 8 bases match TRBD2. The V and J ends lost 4 bases and 4 bases, in that order; junction bases with no gene match: 9. This CDR3 comprises 15 residues. Germline-derived CDR1 and CDR2 are GTSNPN and SVGIG (reference sequence). The CDR3 DNA follows: TGTGCCTGGAAGGTAGCGGGAACTGGGTACAATGAGCAGTTCTTC. Its translation: CAWKVAGTGYNEQFF.

The chain links TRBV3-1 (or the pseudogene TRBV3-2) to TRBJ2-1, with 10 bases that match TRBD2. The germline V gene encodes CDR1 LGHDT and CDR2 YNNKEL (reference sequence). The junction had 4 bases not matched to a gene; V was cut back by 6 bases and J by 5 bases. This CDR3 region has 14 residues. This CDR3 reads CASSPGLADNEQFF. The CDR3 coding sequence is TGTGCCAGCAGTCCAGGACTAGCGGACAATGAGCAGTTCTTC.

This clone was detected a few times. This chain connects TRBV15 to TRBJ2-5; 7 nucleotides match TRBD2. There are 17 residues in the CDR3. V gave up 4 bases and J gave up 5 bases; unmatched junction bases: 16. CDR1 is LNHNV and CDR2 is YYDKDF in the germline V gene (reference sequence). The CDR3 region is CATSTNVGGGRSETQYF. DNA for the CDR3: TGTGCCACCAGCACAAATGTGGGTGGCGGGAGATCGGAGACCCAGTACTTC.

The chain couples TRBV19 to TRBJ2-3; possible D gene TRBD2, 5 bases. V lost 2 bases, J lost 4 bases, and 10 bases lay in between. The CDR3 is 14 amino acids. From germline, CDR1 is LNHDA and CDR2 SQIVND (reference sequence). CDR3 bases: TGTGCCAGTAGTATATGGGAGAATCCAGATACGCAGTATTTT. Translated: CASSIWENPDTQYF.

This sequence joins TRBV7-9 and TRBJ2-7; a possible D gene is TRBD1 (5 bases). The V gene lost 1 base and the J gene lost 3 bases, with 10 bases spanning the gap. The CDR3 contains 14 residues. Looked up from germline, CDR1 is SEHNR and CDR2 is FQNEAQ (reference sequence). The CDR3 DNA reads TGTGCCAGCAGCTTAGGGCAGGGCTACTACGAGCAGTACTTC. This sequence encodes CASSLGQGYYEQYF.

This rearrangement joins TRBV2 to TRBJ2-4; the D is unclear. V gave up 4 bases and J gave up 0 bases, with 4 bases separating them. Germline CDR1 is SNHLY and CDR2 is FYNNEI. The CDR3 runs to 13 residues. The DNA for the CDR3 is TGTGCCAGCAGTGGTATAGCCAAAAACATTCAGTACTTC. Translation: CASSGIAKNIQYF.

The genes are TRBV4-1 and TRBJ1-2; D is unclear. Per germline, CDR1 MGHRA and CDR2 YSYEKL. The CDR3 contains 15 residues. The V gene lost 0 bases and the J gene lost 8 bases, with 16 bases spanning the gap. The CDR3 nucleotides read TGCGCCAGCAGCCAAGATTCATCCGCGACAAACGGCTACACCTTC. Its protein product is CASSQDSSATNGYTF.

The chain carries TRBV19 and TRBJ1-4; TRBD1 agrees at 8 bases. V trimming: 9 bases; J trimming: 4 bases; junction bases outside the gene matches: 10. Germline CDR1 is LNHDA and CDR2 is SQIVND (reference sequence). The CDR3 is 15 residues long. The CDR3 nucleotides are TGTGCCAGCAGACAGGGGACCTACTTTAATGAAAAACTGTTTTTT. It is translated as CASRQGTYFNEKLFF.

V is TRBV10-3 and J is TRBJ1-1, with D possibly matching TRBD1 (6 bases). CDR3 size: 14 residues. Trimming cost V 6 bases and J 3 bases, with 14 bases left between them. In germline, CDR1 is ENHRY, CDR2 SYGVKD. The CDR3 region is CAIRDRPIDTEAFF. For the CDR3, the DNA is TGTGCCATCAGGGACAGACCCATAGACACTGAAGCTTTCTTT.